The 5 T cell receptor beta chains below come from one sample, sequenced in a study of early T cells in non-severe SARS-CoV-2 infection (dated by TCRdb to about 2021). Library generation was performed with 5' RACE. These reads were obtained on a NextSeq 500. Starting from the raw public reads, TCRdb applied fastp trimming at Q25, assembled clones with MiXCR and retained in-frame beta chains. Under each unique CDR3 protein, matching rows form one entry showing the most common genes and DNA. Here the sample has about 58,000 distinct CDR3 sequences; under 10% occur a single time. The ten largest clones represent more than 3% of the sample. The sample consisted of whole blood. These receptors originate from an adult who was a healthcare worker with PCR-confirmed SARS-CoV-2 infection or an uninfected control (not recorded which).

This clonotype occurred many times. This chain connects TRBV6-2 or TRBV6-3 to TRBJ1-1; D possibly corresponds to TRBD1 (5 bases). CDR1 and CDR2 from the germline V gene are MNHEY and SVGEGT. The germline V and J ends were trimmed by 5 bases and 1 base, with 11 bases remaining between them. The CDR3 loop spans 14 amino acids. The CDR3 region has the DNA TGTGCCAGCAGTCGCTGGGGGGGGAACACTGAAGCTTTCTTT. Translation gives CASSRWGGNTEAFF.

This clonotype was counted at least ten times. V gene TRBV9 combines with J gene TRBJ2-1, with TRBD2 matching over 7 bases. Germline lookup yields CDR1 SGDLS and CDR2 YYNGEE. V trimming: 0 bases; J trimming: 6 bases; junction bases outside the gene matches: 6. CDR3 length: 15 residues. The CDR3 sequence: CASSVGPAGRNEQFF. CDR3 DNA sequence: TGTGCCAGCAGCGTAGGACCAGCGGGGCGCAATGAGCAGTTCTTC.

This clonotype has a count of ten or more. The CDR3 sequence: CSATGTSGRPTYEQYF. The CDR3 DNA follows: TGCAGTGCCACCGGGACTAGCGGGAGGCCAACCTACGAGCAGTACTTC. The V gene is TRBV20-1, the J gene TRBJ2-7; 15 bases match TRBD2. The J segment lost 2 bases and the V segment lost 6 bases, leaving 8 bases of the junction unmatched. CDR3 length: 16 amino acids. Germline V gene sequence: CDR1 DFQATT, CDR2 SNEGSKA (reference sequence).

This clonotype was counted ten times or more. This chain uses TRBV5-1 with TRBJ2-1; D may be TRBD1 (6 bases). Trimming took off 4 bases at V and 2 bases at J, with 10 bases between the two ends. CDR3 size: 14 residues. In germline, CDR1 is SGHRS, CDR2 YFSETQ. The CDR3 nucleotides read TGCGCCAGCAGCCAGACAGGCGCCTACAATGAGCAGTTCTTC. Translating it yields CASSQTGAYNEQFF.

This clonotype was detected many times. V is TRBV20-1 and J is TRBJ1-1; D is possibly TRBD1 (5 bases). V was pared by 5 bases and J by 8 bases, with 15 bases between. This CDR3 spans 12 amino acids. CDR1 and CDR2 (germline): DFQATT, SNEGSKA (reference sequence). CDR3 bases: TGCAGTGCTTGGCTCGGGGGTCAAGAAGCTTTCTTT. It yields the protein CSAWLGGQEAFF.